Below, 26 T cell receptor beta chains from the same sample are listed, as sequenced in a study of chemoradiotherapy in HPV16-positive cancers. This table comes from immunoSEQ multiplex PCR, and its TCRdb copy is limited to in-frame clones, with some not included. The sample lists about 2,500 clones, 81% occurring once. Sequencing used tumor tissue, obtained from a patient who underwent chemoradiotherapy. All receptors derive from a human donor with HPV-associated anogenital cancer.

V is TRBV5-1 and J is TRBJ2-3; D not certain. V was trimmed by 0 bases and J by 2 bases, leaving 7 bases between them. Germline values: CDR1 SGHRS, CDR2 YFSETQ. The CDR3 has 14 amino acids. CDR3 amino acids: CASSLGRNTDTQYF. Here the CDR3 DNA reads TGCGCCAGCAGCTTGGGGCGGAACACAGATACGCAGTATTTT.

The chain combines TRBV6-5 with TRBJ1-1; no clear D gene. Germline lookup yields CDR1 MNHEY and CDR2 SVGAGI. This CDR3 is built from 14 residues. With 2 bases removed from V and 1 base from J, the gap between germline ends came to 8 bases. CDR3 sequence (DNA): TGTGCCAGCAGTTACACTCGGGGGAACACTGAAGCTTTCTTT. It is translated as CASSYTRGNTEAFF.

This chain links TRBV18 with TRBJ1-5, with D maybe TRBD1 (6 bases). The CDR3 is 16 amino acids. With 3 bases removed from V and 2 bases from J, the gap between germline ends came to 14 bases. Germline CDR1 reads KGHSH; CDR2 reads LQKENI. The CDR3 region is CASSPTGTGGNQPQHF. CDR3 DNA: TGTGCCAGCTCACCCACAGGGACTGGGGGCAATCAGCCCCAGCATTTT.

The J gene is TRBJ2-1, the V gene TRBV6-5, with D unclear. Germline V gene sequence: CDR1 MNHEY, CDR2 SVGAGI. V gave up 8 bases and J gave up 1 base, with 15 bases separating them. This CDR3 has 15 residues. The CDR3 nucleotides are TGTGCCAGCTCTAGTCTATACGGTTCCTACAATGAGCAGTTCTTC. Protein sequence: CASSSLYGSYNEQFF.

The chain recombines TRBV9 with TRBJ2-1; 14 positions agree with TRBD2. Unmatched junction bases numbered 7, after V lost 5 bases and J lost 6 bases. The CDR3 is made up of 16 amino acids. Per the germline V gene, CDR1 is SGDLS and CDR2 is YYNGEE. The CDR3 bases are TGTGCCAGCAGTGCCCCGGGACTAGCGGGAGCCAATGAGCAGTTCTTC. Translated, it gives CASSAPGLAGANEQFF.

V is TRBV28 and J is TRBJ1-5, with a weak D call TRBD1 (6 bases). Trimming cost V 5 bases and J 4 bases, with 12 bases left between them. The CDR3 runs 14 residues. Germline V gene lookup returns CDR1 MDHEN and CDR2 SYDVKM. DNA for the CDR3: TGTGCCAGCAGTCACGACAGGCTAAATCAGCCCCAGCATTTT. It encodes CASSHDRLNQPQHF.

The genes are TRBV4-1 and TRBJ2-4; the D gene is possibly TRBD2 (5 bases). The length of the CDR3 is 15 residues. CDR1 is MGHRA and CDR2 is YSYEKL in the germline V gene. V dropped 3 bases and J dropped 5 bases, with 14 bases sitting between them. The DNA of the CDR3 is TGCGCCAGCAGCCACGCGAGCGGTCTAGAAAACATTCAGTACTTC. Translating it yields CASSHASGLENIQYF.

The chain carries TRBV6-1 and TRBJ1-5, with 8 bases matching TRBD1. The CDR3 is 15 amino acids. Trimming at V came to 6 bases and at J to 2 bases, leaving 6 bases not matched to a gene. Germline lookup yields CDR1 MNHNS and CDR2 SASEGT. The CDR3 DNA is TGTGCCAGCAGGACCGGACAGGGCGGCAATCAGCCCCAGCATTTT. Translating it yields CASRTGQGGNQPQHF.

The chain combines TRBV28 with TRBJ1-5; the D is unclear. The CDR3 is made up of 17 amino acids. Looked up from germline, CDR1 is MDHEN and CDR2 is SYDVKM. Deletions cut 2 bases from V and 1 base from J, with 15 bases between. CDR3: CASSLMGAGVSNQPQHF. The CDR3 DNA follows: TGTGCCAGCAGTTTAATGGGCGCTGGGGTCAGCAATCAGCCCCAGCATTTT.

The CDR3 is CATSREQGVGTEAFF. The CDR3 nucleotides are TGTGCCACCAGCAGAGAACAGGGGGTGGGCACTGAAGCTTTCTTT. The chain uses TRBV15 and TRBJ1-1; TRBD1 matches 8 bases. The CDR3 sequence is 15 residues long. V shed 0 bases, J shed 4 bases, and the junction held 4 bases outside the gene matches. Germline V gene sequence: CDR1 LNHNV, CDR2 YYDKDF (reference sequence).

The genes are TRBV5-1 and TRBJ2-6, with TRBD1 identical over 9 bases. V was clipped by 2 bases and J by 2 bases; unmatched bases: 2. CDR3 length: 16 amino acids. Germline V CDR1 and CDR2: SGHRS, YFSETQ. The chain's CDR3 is CASSLGDRAGANVLTF. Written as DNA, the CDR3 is TGCGCCAGCAGCTTAGGGGACAGGGCTGGGGCCAACGTCCTGACTTTC.

The CDR3 loop is CASSPQWGAGMNTEAFF. The CDR3 nucleotides are TGTGCCAGCAGTCCCCAATGGGGCGCAGGGATGAACACTGAAGCTTTCTTT. This rearrangement joins TRBV28 to TRBJ1-1; possible D gene TRBD1, 5 bases. V was shortened by 5 bases and J by 0 bases, with 19 bases between the two germline ends. The CDR3 loop spans 17 amino acids. Looked up from germline, CDR1 is MDHEN and CDR2 is SYDVKM.

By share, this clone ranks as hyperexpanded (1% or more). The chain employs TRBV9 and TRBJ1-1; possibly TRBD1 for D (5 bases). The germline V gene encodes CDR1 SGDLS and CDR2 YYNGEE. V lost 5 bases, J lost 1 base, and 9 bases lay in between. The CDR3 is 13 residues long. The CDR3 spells CASRRDRNTEAFF. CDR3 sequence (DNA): TGTGCCAGCAGAAGGGACCGGAACACTGAAGCTTTCTTT.

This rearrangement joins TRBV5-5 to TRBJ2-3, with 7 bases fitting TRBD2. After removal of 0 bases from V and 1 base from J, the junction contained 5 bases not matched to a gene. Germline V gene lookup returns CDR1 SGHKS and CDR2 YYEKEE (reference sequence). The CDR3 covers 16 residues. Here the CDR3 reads CASSLGLAVRTDTQYF. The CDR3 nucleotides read TGTGCCAGCAGCTTGGGACTAGCTGTTCGCACAGATACGCAGTATTTT.

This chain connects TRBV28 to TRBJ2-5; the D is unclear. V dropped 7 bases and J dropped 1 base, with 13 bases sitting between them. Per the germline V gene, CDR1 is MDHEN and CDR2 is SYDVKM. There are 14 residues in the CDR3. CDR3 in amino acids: CASTKPGGQETQYF. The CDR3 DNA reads TGTGCCAGCACCAAACCGGGCGGCCAAGAGACCCAGTACTTC.

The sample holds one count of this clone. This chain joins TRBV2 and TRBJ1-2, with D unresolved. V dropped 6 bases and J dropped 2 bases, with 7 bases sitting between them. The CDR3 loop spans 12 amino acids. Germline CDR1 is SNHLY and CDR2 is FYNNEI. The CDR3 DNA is TGTGCCAGCAGGCTGGGGAACTATGGCTACACCTTC. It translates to CASRLGNYGYTF.

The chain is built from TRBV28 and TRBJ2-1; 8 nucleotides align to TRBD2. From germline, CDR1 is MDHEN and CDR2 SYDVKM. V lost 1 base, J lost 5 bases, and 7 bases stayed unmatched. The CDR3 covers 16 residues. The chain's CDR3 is CASSLSLAGGHNEQFF. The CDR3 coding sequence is TGTGCCAGCAGTTTATCGTTGGCGGGAGGCCACAATGAGCAGTTCTTC.

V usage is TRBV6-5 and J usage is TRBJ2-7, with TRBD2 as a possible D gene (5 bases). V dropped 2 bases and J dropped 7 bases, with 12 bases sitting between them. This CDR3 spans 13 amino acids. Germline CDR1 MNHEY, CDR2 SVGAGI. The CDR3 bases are TGTGCCAGCAGTTACCGAGCAGGCGGGGAGCAGTACTTC. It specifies CASSYRAGGEQYF.

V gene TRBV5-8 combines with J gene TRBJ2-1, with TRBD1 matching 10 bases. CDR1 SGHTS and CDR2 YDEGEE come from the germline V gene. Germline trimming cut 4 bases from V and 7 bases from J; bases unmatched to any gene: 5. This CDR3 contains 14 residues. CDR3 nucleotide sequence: TGTGCCAGCAGCCGGGACAGGGGTTGGAATGAGCAGTTCTTC. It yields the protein CASSRDRGWNEQFF.

CDR3 nucleotides: TGTGCCAGCAGCTTTACCGGGGTCACGGGCGGGGAGCTGTTTTTT. The encoded protein is CASSFTGVTGGELFF. V usage is TRBV9 and J usage is TRBJ2-2, with D possibly TRBD2 on 5 matching bases. The CDR3 consists of 15 residues. Per the germline V gene, CDR1 is SGDLS and CDR2 is YYNGEE. Between the trimmed V and J ends, which lost 4 bases and 7 bases, there was a span of 17 bases.

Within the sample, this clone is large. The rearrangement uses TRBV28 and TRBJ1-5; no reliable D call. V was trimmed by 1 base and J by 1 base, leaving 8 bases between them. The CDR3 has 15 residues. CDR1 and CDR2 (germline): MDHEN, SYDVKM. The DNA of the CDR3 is TGTGCCAGCAGTTTATTGGCAGGCAGCAATCAGCCCCAGCATTTT. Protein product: CASSLLAGSNQPQHF. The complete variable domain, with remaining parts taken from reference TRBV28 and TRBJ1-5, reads DVKVTQSSRYLVKRTGEKVFLECVQDMDHENMFWYRQDPGLGLRLIYFSYDVKMKEKGDIPEGYSVSREKKERFSLILESASTNQTSMYLCASSLLAGSNQPQHFGDGTRLSIL.

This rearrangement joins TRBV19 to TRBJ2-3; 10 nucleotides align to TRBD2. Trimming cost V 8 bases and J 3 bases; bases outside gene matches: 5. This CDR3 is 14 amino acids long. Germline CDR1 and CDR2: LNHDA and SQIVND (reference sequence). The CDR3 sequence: CASAGTSATDTQYF. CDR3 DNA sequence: TGTGCCAGTGCCGGGACTAGCGCAACAGATACGCAGTATTTT. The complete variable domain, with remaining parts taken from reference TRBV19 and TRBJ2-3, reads DGGITQSPKYLFRKEGQNVTLSCEQNLNHDAMYWYRQDPGQGLRLIYYSQIVNDFQKGDIAEGYSVSREKKESFPLTVTSAQKNPTAFYLCASAGTSATDTQYFGPGTRLTVL.

CDR3 sequence (DNA): TGTGCCAGCAGTGAAGCGGTGGGGGGGAACACTGAAGCTTTCTTT. Protein: CASSEAVGGNTEAFF. The chain is built from TRBV6-1 and TRBJ1-1; weak D call: TRBD1 (5 bases). The CDR3 has 15 residues. V gave up 0 bases and J gave up 1 base, with 9 bases separating them. Germline V gene sequence: CDR1 MNHNS, CDR2 SASEGT.

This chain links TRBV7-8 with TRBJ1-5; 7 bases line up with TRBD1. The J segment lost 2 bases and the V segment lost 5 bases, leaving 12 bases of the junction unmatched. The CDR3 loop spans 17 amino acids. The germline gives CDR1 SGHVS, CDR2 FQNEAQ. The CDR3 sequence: CASSRLNTGVGNQPQHF. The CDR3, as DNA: TGTGCCAGCAGCAGACTAAATACAGGGGTGGGCAATCAGCCCCAGCATTTT.

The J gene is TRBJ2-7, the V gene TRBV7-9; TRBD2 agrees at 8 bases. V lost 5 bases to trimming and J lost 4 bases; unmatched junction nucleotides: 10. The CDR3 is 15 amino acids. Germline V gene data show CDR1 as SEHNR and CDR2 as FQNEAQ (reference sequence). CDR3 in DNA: TGTGCCAGCAGCCGTCCGGGGGGGATAGGGTACGAGCAGTACTTC. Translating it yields CASSRPGGIGYEQYF.

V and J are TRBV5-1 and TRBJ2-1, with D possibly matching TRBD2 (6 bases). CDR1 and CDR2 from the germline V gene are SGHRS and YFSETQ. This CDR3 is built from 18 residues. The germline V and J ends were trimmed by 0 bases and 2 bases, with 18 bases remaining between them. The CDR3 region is CASSLAIGWEVTYNEQFF. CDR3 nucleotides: TGCGCCAGCAGCTTGGCCATTGGGTGGGAGGTGACCTACAATGAGCAGTTCTTC.